This T cell receptor (beta chain) was found in a study of blood T cells in healthy people across ages. Points from the study as a whole: Unsorted PBMCs prevented conclusive naive versus antigen-experienced comparison.

This clonotype was seen only a few times. Its target is not known. The CDR3 loop spans 15 amino acids. V was cut by 4 bases and J by 2 bases, with 15 bases left in between. Germline V gene lookup returns CDR1 SNHLY and CDR2 FYNNEI. Then a second PCR, running roughly 7 to 11 cycles, was carried out with a sample-barcoded 5' primer and a J-beta primer mix. TCRdb recomputed calls from the 5' RACE reads with MiXCR, one row per CDR3 protein. There are 1.8 million or so distinct CDR3 sequences in the sample; about 39% occur only once, and roughly 23% lies in the top ten. Total RNA amounts of at least 5 micrograms were extracted per sample.

The sequence was obtained from a human donor in good health. The sequencing sample was made of blood. The chain couples TRBV2 to TRBJ2-7; D is ambiguous. The chain's CDR3 is CASSVQDARTYEQYF. The CDR3 nucleotides read TGTGCCAGCAGTGTCCAGGACGCAAGAACCTACGAGCAGTACTTC.